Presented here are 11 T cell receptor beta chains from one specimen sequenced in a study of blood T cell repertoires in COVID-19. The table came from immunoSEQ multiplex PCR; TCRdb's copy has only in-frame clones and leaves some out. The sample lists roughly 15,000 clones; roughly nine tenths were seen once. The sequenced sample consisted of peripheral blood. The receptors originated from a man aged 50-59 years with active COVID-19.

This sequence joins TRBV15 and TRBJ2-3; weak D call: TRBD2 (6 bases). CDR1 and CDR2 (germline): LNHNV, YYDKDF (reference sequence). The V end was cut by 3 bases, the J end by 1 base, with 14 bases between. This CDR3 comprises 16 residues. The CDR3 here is CATSSKYGSGTDTQYF. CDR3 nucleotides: TGTGCCACCAGCAGCAAATACGGGAGCGGCACAGATACGCAGTATTTT.

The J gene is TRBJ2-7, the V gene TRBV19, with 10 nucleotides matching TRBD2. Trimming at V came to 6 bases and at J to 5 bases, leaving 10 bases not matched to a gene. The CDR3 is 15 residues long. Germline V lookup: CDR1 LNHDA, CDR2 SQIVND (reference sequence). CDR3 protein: CASSHSSGSVNEQYF. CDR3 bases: TGTGCCAGTAGCCATTCTAGCGGGAGTGTCAACGAGCAGTACTTC.

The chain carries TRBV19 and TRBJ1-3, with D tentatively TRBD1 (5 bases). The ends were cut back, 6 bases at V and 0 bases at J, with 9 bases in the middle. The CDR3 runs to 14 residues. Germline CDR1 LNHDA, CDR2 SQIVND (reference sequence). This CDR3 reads CASRDRDSGNTIYF. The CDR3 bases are TGTGCCAGTAGAGACAGAGACTCTGGAAACACCATATATTTT. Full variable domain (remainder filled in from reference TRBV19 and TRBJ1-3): DGGITQSPKYLFRKEGQNVTLSCEQNLNHDAMYWYRQDPGQGLRLIYYSQIVNDFQKGDIAEGYSVSREKKESFPLTVTSAQKNPTAFYLCASRDRDSGNTIYFGEGSWLTVV.

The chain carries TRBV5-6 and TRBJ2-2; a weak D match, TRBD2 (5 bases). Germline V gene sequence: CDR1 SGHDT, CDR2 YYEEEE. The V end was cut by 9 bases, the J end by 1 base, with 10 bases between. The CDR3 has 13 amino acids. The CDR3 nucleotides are TGTGCCACCGCCCGGGGGAACACCGGGGAGCTGTTTTTT. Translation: CATARGNTGELFF.

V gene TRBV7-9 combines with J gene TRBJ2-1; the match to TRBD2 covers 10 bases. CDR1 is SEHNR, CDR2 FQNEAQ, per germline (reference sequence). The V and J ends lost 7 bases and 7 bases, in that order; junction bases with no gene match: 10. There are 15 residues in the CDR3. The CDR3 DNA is TGTGCCAGCACCGGGCTAGCGGGAGTAGGAAATGAGCAGTTCTTC. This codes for CASTGLAGVGNEQFF.

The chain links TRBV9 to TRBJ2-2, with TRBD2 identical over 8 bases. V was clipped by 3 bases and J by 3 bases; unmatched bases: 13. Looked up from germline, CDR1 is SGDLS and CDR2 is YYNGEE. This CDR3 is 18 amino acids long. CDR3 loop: CASSAGRVGLQDTGELFF. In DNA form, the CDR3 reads TGTGCCAGCAGCGCCGGGAGGGTGGGTCTCCAAGACACCGGGGAGCTGTTTTTT.

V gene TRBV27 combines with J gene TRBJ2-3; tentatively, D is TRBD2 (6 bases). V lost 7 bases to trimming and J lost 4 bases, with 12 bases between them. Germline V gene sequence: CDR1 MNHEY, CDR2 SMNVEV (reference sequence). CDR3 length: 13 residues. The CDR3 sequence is CASMARDSDTQYF. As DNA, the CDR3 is TGTGCCAGCATGGCGAGGGACTCAGATACGCAGTATTTT.

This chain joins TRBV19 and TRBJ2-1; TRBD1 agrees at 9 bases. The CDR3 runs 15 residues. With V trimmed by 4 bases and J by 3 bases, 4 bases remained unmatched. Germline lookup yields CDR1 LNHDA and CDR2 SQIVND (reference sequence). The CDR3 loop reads CASSTGQGLYNEQFF. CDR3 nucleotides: TGTGCCAGTAGTACTGGACAGGGGCTCTACAATGAGCAGTTCTTC.

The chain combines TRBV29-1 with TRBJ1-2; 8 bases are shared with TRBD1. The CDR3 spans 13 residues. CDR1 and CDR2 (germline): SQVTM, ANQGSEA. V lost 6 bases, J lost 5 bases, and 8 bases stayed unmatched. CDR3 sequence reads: CSVDRGSLYGYTF. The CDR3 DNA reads TGCAGCGTAGACAGGGGAAGTCTGTATGGCTACACCTTC. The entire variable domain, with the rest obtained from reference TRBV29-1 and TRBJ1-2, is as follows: SAVISQKPSRDICQRGTSLTIQCQVDSQVTMMFWYRQQPGQSLTLIATANQGSEATYESGFVIDKFPISRPNLTFSTLTVSNMSPEDSSIYLCSVDRGSLYGYTFGSGTRLTVV.

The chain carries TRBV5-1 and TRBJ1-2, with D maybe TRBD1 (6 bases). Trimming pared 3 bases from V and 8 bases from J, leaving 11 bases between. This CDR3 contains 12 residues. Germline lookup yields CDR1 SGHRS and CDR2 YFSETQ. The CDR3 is CASSSQGRGYTF. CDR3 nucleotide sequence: TGCGCCAGCAGCTCACAGGGAAGAGGCTACACCTTC.

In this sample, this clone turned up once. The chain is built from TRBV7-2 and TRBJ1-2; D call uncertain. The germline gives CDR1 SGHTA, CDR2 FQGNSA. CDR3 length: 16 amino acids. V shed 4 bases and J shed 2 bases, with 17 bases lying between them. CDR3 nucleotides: TGTGCCAGCAGCTCCGTGGGAGGAAACAAGAACTATGGCTACACCTTC. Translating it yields CASSSVGGNKNYGYTF. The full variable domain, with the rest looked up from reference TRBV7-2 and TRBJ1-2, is GAGVSQSPSNKVTEKGKDVELRCDPISGHTALYWYRQSLGQGLEFLIYFQGNSAPDKSGLPSDRFSAERTGGSVSTLTIQRTQQEDSAVYLCASSSVGGNKNYGYTFGSGTRLTVV.